The clone carrying this TCR beta chain was seen more than once but under ten times. Its antigen is not known. This sample was taken from a study of T-cell memory formation after mild COVID-19. Overall study: The TCR clusters were mostly specific to one donor.

TCRdb used MiXCR to reprocess the 5' RACE reads, holding one entry per CDR3 protein. Of 110,000 to 150,000 distinct CDR3 sequences listed, roughly 24% are singletons. Study-wide results and limits: Nothing confirmed that second-wave clones peaking on day 37 were specific for SARS-CoV-2. Later expanders leaned CD4+, whereas day 15 to 85 contracting clones were balanced CD4/CD8.

Sequences were obtained from PBMCs or a T cell subset sorted from them (not recorded which). This receptor was identified in an adult woman who had mild COVID-19 (a few samples of this study predate the infection). Cell type and time point are not known.

The CDR3 DNA reads TGCAGCGTTGAAGACAGGGGCGCCTACGAGCAGTACTTC. Residues: CSVEDRGAYEQYF. The V call is TRBV29-1, the J call TRBJ2-7, with D possibly being TRBD1 (6 bases). CDR1 is SQVTM, CDR2 ANQGSEA, per germline. CDR3 length equals 13 residues. Trimming took 0 bases from V and 2 from J, leaving 8 bases between them.